Listed below are T cell receptor beta chains from one sample, sequenced in a study of cytomegalovirus exposure and HLA in healthy donors. TCRdb's copy holds only in-frame clones and misses some; the assay was immunoSEQ multiplex PCR. The sample table includes 40,000 or so clones. Sequencing input: PBMCs. Every receptor here comes from a woman in her twenties or thirties in good health and CMV-seropositive. Each CDR3 is given without its conserved first and last residue. The D gene is left open where the match is weak.

d_call	j_call	v_call	cdr3_aa
-	TRBJ1-2	TRBV7-8	ASGGVGTLKDGYT
TRBD1	TRBJ2-7	TRBV18	ASSPGQAPYEQY
TRBD1	TRBJ1-6	TRBV19	ASSTFSGTGYSPLH
-	TRBJ1-2	TRBV11-3	ASSLDLGGTYGYT
-	TRBJ1-6	TRBV14	ASSRLINSPLH
TRBD1	TRBJ1-2	TRBV29-1	SVVGTGVTGYT
-	TRBJ1-2	TRBV6-5	ASTPTGGDGYT
-	TRBJ1-1	TRBV5-1	ASSLVSRADTEAF
-	TRBJ2-7	TRBV29-1	SVELGRTYEQY
-	TRBJ1-5	TRBV19	ASSIDRLKPQH
TRBD1	TRBJ2-5	TRBV18	ASSSDRQETQY
-	TRBJ1-5	TRBV7-8	ASSLLTQNQPQH
TRBD1	TRBJ2-5	TRBV30	AWSVQGAAETQY
TRBD2	TRBJ2-1	TRBV27	ASSVTSGGGKLRNEQF
-	TRBJ1-3	TRBV7-9	ASSFHSGEGNTIY
TRBD1	TRBJ1-2	TRBV19	ASNRQGTHGYT
TRBD2	-	TRBV4-2	ASSQRGGGADEQY
-	TRBJ2-3	TRBV9	ASSVESSRDTQY
-	TRBJ1-2	TRBV28	ASSLTSGDYGYT
-	TRBJ2-3	TRBV5-6	ASSLAGSDTQY
-	TRBJ1-2	TRBV30	AWSGAANYGYT
TRBD1	TRBJ1-6	TRBV2	ASSPDRGPSPLH
TRBD1	TRBJ1-1	TRBV6-5	ASRPTGGGGTEAF
-	TRBJ1-5	TRBV2	ASSPRVQQPQH
-	TRBJ1-2	TRBV27	ASSLSQGNYGYT
TRBD1	TRBJ1-2	TRBV5-1	ASGKGAQGYT
TRBD2	TRBJ2-2	TRBV6-6	ASSSGLAGNTGELF
-	TRBJ2-2	TRBV15	ATSTLTFITGELF
TRBD1	TRBJ2-7	TRBV18	ASSPPGQAYEQY
-	TRBJ2-7	TRBV11-3	ASSQVVDSYEQY
TRBD2	TRBJ2-3	TRBV10-3	AISESVASGGSTDTQY
TRBD1	TRBJ2-2	TRBV6-1	ATKDRAETGELF
-	TRBJ2-7	TRBV15	ATSRDWNEGEEQY
TRBD1	TRBJ2-7	TRBV6-5	ASSYSLGGQGYEQY
TRBD2	TRBJ2-1	TRBV4-1	ASSPRLAEDNEQF
TRBD2	TRBJ2-5	TRBV7-2	ASSLGGGDLRETQY
TRBD2	-	TRBV11-3	ASSLGWRTSGREWAEQY
-	TRBJ1-2	TRBV11-2	ASSLVPPAGGYT
-	TRBJ1-4	TRBV19	ASRTTGIARRSTNEKLF
TRBD1	TRBJ2-7	TRBV6-5	ASSYIAGGTYEQY
TRBD1	TRBJ1-3	TRBV5-1	ASSGDREVTIY
TRBD1	TRBJ2-7	TRBV18	ASSPTGTASYEQY
TRBD1	TRBJ1-1	TRBV14	ASSGQGGRTEAF
TRBD1	TRBJ1-2	TRBV2	ARYDRGADYGYT
-	TRBJ1-1	TRBV18	ASSSAVAPSTEAF
TRBD1	TRBJ1-2	TRBV6-5	ASRKTGTGAYGYT
-	TRBJ1-1	TRBV12-2	ASRLGQDKNTEAF
-	TRBJ1-6	TRBV18	ASSPPPGGLNSPLH
-	TRBJ1-1	TRBV5-4	ASSPRVNTEAF
-	TRBJ1-1	TRBV7-6	ASSPPGWRTEAF
-	TRBJ1-1	TRBV11-2	ASSLDLAAEAF
-	TRBJ1-2	TRBV12-5	ASGLVQRSRGGRTNYGYT